The next 19 T cell receptor beta chains were all read from a single sample in a study of cytomegalovirus exposure and HLA in healthy donors. 13 Jbeta primers and 60 Vbeta primers were used for the PCR. TCRdb's table, derived via immunoSEQ multiplex PCR, lists solely in-frame clones and lacks some. The table includes over 85,000 clones, less than 8% detected once. The material sequenced was PBMCs. The receptors here all came from a man aged 50-60 years in good health and CMV-seronegative.

This clone was recorded a few times. This rearrangement joins TRBV7-9 to TRBJ2-3; D gene uncertain. The CDR3 consists of 13 residues. Trimming took off 1 base at V and 5 bases at J, with 7 bases between the two ends. Germline V gene sequence: CDR1 SEHNR, CDR2 FQNEAQ (reference sequence). As DNA, the CDR3 is TGTGCCAGCAGCTTAGGGGCGCAAGATACGCAGTATTTT. It encodes CASSLGAQDTQYF.

Concerning this clone itself: A read error may account for a junction end that differs from germline. This chain uses TRBV2 with TRBJ2-7; TRBD2 aligns across 9 bases. The CDR3 length is 15 residues. The germline V gene has CDR1 SNHLY and CDR2 FYNNEI. The chain's CDR3 is CASREGLAGNYEQYF. Written as DNA, the CDR3 is TGTGCCAGCAGGGAAGGGCTAGCGGGGAACTACGAGCAGTACTTC. The full variable domain, with the rest looked up from reference TRBV2 and TRBJ2-7, is EPEVTQTPSHQVTQMGQEVILRCVPISNHLYFYWYRQILGQKVEFLVSFYNNEISEKSEIFDDQFSVERPDGSNFTLKIRSTKLEDSAMYFCASREGLAGNYEQYFGPGTRLTVT.

This clone was counted only a few times. The chain is built from TRBV10-2 and TRBJ1-2; possible D gene TRBD1, 6 bases. CDR1 is WSHSY, CDR2 SAAADI, per germline. V lost 10 bases to trimming and J lost 6 bases, with 18 bases between them. The CDR3 contains 13 residues. Written as DNA, the CDR3 is TGCGCCACCCTGGCCGGGGGGCAAGATGGCTACACCTTC. Protein: CATLAGGQDGYTF.

V gene TRBV5-1 combines with J gene TRBJ1-1; 7 bases are shared with TRBD1. After removal of 4 bases from V and 0 bases from J, the junction contained 3 bases not matched to a gene. Germline lookup yields CDR1 SGHRS and CDR2 YFSETQ. The CDR3 loop spans 14 amino acids. The CDR3 is CASSPDRLNTEAFF. CDR3 nucleotides: TGCGCCAGCAGCCCGGACAGGTTGAACACTGAAGCTTTCTTT.

The genes are TRBV6-5 and TRBJ2-2, with a possible D match to TRBD2 (6 bases). From germline, CDR1 is MNHEY and CDR2 SVGAGI. Trimming shortened V by 3 bases and J by 3 bases, and 14 bases separated the two germline ends. This CDR3 has 16 amino acids. The CDR3 loop reads CASSYIREPYTGELFF. DNA of the CDR3: TGTGCCAGCAGTTATATCCGGGAGCCCTACACCGGGGAGCTGTTTTTT.

V is TRBV2 and J is TRBJ1-6, with unresolved D. The CDR3 totals 16 residues. Trimming shortened V by 3 bases and J by 0 bases, and 9 bases separated the two germline ends. In germline, CDR1 is SNHLY, CDR2 FYNNEI. In DNA, the CDR3 is TGTGCCAGCAGTGATATATCGCGCTCCTATAATTCACCCCTCCACTTT. Its translation is CASSDISRSYNSPLHF.

The CDR3 spells CASSPLPGQSNQPQHF. The DNA of the CDR3 is TGTGCCAGCAGTCCTCTTCCTGGACAGAGCAATCAGCCCCAGCATTTT. The chain combines TRBV27 with TRBJ1-5; possible D gene TRBD1, 6 bases. V lost 5 bases and J lost 1, with 15 bases in between. Germline values: CDR1 MNHEY, CDR2 SMNVEV (reference sequence). The length of the CDR3 is 16 residues.

This clone has a handful of counts. CDR3 sequence: CASSSGQGRNTIYF. CDR3 nucleotides: TGTGCCAGCAGCTCGGGACAGGGAAGAAACACCATATATTTT. The genes are TRBV6-5 and TRBJ1-3; TRBD1 matches at 9 bases. From germline, CDR1 is MNHEY and CDR2 SVGAGI. The length of the CDR3 is 14 residues. J gave up 5 bases and V 6 bases, and 5 bases lay outside the gene matches.

CDR3 sequence (DNA): TGTGCCAGCAGCGGACGGACAGGGTTTAGTTCTGGGGCCAACGTCCTGACTTTC. Translated: CASSGRTGFSSGANVLTF. This chain links TRBV9 with TRBJ2-6, with 8 bases lining up with TRBD1. The germline gives CDR1 SGDLS, CDR2 YYNGEE. V lost 3 bases, J lost 1 base, and 9 bases stayed unmatched. The length of the CDR3 is 18 residues.

This clone occurred a few times. J is TRBJ2-4 and V is TRBV28, with D maybe TRBD1 (6 bases). Germline CDR1 and CDR2: MDHEN and SYDVKM. V lost 3 bases and J 0 bases, leaving 9 bases between the germline ends. The CDR3 covers 15 residues. The CDR3 sequence is CASSFQQGAKNIQYF. CDR3 in DNA: TGTGCCAGCAGTTTCCAACAGGGAGCCAAAAACATTCAGTACTTC.

This clone was counted only a few times. The chain is built from TRBV20-1 and TRBJ2-7, with D tentatively TRBD1 (6 bases). The CDR3 covers 11 residues. V lost 6 bases and J 5 bases, leaving 11 bases between the germline ends. The germline V gene encodes CDR1 DFQATT and CDR2 SNEGSKA (reference sequence). CDR3: CSASRGDEQYF. The CDR3 region has the DNA TGCAGTGCGAGCAGGGGAGACGAGCAGTACTTC.

This clone was observed a few times. A junction boundary mismatches the germline segment, possibly from a read error. CDR3 in amino acids: CASSSRRTGNTEALF. DNA for the CDR3: TGTGCCAGCAGCTCACGTAGGACAGGGAACACTGAAGCTTTATTT. The chain uses TRBV5-4 and TRBJ1-1; 8 bases align to TRBD1. Germline lookup yields CDR1 SGHNT and CDR2 YYREEE (reference sequence). This CDR3 spans 15 amino acids.

This clone has only a few counts. V and J are TRBV6-6 and TRBJ1-5; 8 bases line up with TRBD1. There are 16 residues in the CDR3. The V gene end was trimmed by 6 bases and the J gene end by 4 bases; junction bases not matched to a gene: 11. The germline gives CDR1 MNHNY, CDR2 SVGAGI (reference sequence). DNA of the CDR3: TGTGCCAGCAGCTCTCACGGACAGGGCCTTAATCAGCCCCAGCATTTT. Translated, it gives CASSSHGQGLNQPQHF.

The chain uses TRBV11-2 and TRBJ2-1; 7 nucleotides align to TRBD2. Germline loops: CDR1 SGHAT, CDR2 FQNNGV. The V segment lost 5 bases and the J segment 1 base; nucleotides outside the gene matches: 11. This CDR3 spans 17 amino acids. CDR3 region: CASSVRVGGGSYNEQFF. In DNA, the CDR3 is TGTGCCAGCAGCGTACGCGTGGGCGGGGGTTCCTACAATGAGCAGTTCTTC.

This clone was picked up many times. This chain uses TRBV15 with TRBJ2-5; no clear D gene. V was pared by 0 bases and J by 5 bases, with 10 bases between. Germline loops: CDR1 LNHNV, CDR2 YYDKDF (reference sequence). The CDR3 consists of 14 residues. The CDR3 protein is CATSRDRVSETQYF. CDR3 coding DNA: TGTGCCACCAGCAGAGATCGGGTGAGCGAGACCCAGTACTTC.

V gene TRBV2 combines with J gene TRBJ2-2; TRBD1 aligns across 7 bases. The J segment lost 6 bases and the V segment lost 7 bases, leaving 2 bases of the junction unmatched. The CDR3 extends over 12 amino acids. Germline CDR1 SNHLY, CDR2 FYNNEI. The CDR3 reads CASNGQAGELFF. The CDR3, as DNA: TGTGCCAGCAACGGACAGGCCGGGGAGCTGTTTTTT.

The chain links TRBV5-1 to TRBJ2-1; a possible D gene is TRBD1 (6 bases). V shed 2 bases and J shed 8 bases, with 11 bases lying between them. This CDR3 has 13 residues. The V gene's germline CDR1 is SGHRS and CDR2 YFSETQ. The chain's CDR3 is CASSLGGDDEQFF. The CDR3 DNA reads TGCGCCAGCAGCTTAGGGGGAGACGATGAGCAGTTCTTC. The full variable domain, rest sourced from reference TRBV5-1 and TRBJ2-1, is KAGVTQTPRYLIKTRGQQVTLSCSPISGHRSVSWYQQTPGQGLQFLFEYFSETQRNKGNFPGRFSGRQFSNSRSEMNVSTLELGDSALYLCASSLGGDDEQFFGPGTRLTVL.

The rearrangement joins TRBV2 to TRBJ1-2, with TRBD1 matching 8 bases. J lost 2 bases, V lost 4 bases, and 3 bases had no gene match. Germline CDR1 and CDR2: SNHLY and FYNNEI. This CDR3 has 14 residues. CDR3 nucleotides: TGTGCCAGCAGTGGAGGACAGGGCAACTATGGCTACACCTTC. Its translation: CASSGGQGNYGYTF.

The chain couples TRBV10-3 to TRBJ2-3; D is perhaps TRBD2 (5 bases). The CDR3 loop spans 13 amino acids. CDR1 is ENHRY, CDR2 SYGVKD, per germline. Trimming cost V 6 bases and J 2 bases, with 9 bases left between them. CDR3: CAISGEPTDTQYF. The CDR3 nucleotides are TGTGCCATCAGCGGGGAACCCACAGATACGCAGTATTTT.